This T cell receptor (beta chain) originates from a study of T-cell memory formation after mild COVID-19. The study, taken as a whole, reports: Whereas later expanders leaned CD4+, clones contracting day 15 to 85 showed a balanced CD4/CD8 makeup. The study found contracting CD4+ clones mainly in CM and EM and contracting CD8+ clones in EMRA.

In this sample, this clonotype turned up a few times. Its target is unknown. Trimming cost V 4 bases and J 2 bases; bases outside gene matches: 9. The CDR3 is made up of 15 amino acids. The V gene's germline CDR1 is DFQATT and CDR2 SNEGSKA (reference sequence). TCRdb re-analysed the 5' RACE reads in MiXCR, keeping a single row per CDR3 protein. The data contain 470,000 or so distinct CDR3 sequences, 20% of them singletons. Sequenced material: PBMCs or a T cell subset sorted from them (not recorded which). The source of this sequence is an adult woman who had mild COVID-19 (a few samples of this study predate the infection). Cell type and time point are not known. The rearrangement uses TRBV20-1 and TRBJ2-7, with 9 nucleotides matching TRBD2. CDR3 coding DNA: TGCAGTGCTAAGGATAGCGGGGGACCTACCTACGAGCAGTACTTC. Protein: CSAKDSGGPTYEQYF.